These 20 T cell receptor beta chains originate from one sample sequenced in a study of T-cell reconstitution after alpha-beta-depleted transplantation in children. The TCRbeta library was prepared with unique molecular identifiers. TCRdb processed the PCR reads anew with MiXCR; each CDR3 protein has one entry. The sample has 480,000 or so distinct CDR3 sequences, roughly a tenth seen once. The sample was PBMCs, taken before TCRalphabeta/CD19-depleted stem cell transplant. The receptors shown here come from a child aged 2-15 years with inherited bone marrow failure, due to receive a stem cell transplant.

In its sample, this clonotype was seen many times. V usage is TRBV5-1 and J usage is TRBJ2-2; either TRBD1 or TRBD2 may fit D (5 bases each). CDR3 length: 16 amino acids. V was cut by 3 bases and J by 3 bases, with 15 bases left in between. Germline assignment: CDR1 SGHRS and CDR2 YFSETQ. The CDR3 sequence is CASSSFRDGYTGELFF. The DNA of the CDR3 is TGCGCCAGCAGCTCATTCCGGGACGGATACACCGGGGAGCTGTTTTTT.

This clonotype was detected ten times or more. The CDR3 is CASSQGTFRLNTGELFF. The DNA of the CDR3 is TGTGCCAGCAGCCAAGGGACTTTCCGACTTAACACCGGGGAGCTGTTTTTT. This chain uses TRBV3-1 with TRBJ2-2, with D possibly matching TRBD2 (5 bases). CDR3 length equals 17 residues. Looked up from germline, CDR1 is LGHDT and CDR2 is YNNKEL (reference sequence). Trimming removed 1 base at V and 2 bases at J, with 14 bases between.

This clonotype occurred many times. V is TRBV7-2 and J is TRBJ2-2; D gene unclear. This CDR3 is 14 amino acids long. CDR1 and CDR2 from the germline V gene are SGHTA and FQGNSA. The germline V and J ends were trimmed by 1 base and 6 bases, with 9 bases remaining between them. CDR3 sequence reads: CASSLGLSAGELFF. The CDR3 DNA reads TGTGCCAGCAGCTTAGGACTGTCAGCCGGGGAGCTGTTTTTT.

This clonotype was detected ten times or more. The chain carries TRBV18 and TRBJ2-7; 8 nucleotides agree with TRBD1. CDR1 and CDR2 (germline): KGHSH, LQKENI. J lost 2 bases, V lost 3 bases, and 3 bases had no gene match. The length of the CDR3 is 14 residues. The CDR3 coding sequence is TGTGCCAGCTCACCGTCACAGGGGGCCTACGAGCAGTACTTC. Its protein is CASSPSQGAYEQYF.

This clonotype was seen repeatedly, ten times or more. J is TRBJ2-7 and V is TRBV27; 11 bases are shared with TRBD1. With 6 bases clipped from V and 4 bases from J, the junction kept 5 bases outside the gene matches. The CDR3 length is 14 residues. Germline values: CDR1 MNHEY, CDR2 SMNVEV (reference sequence). CDR3 in DNA: TGTGCCAGCAGGTTAGGGACAGGGGGATACGAGCAGTACTTC. Residues: CASRLGTGGYEQYF.

This clonotype was detected many times. The chain uses TRBV29-1 and TRBJ2-3; possibly TRBD2 for D (6 bases). The CDR3 length is 12 residues. Germline assignment: CDR1 SQVTM and CDR2 ANQGSEA. V shed 6 bases and J shed 3 bases, with 10 bases lying between them. CDR3 nucleotide sequence: TGCAGCGTGGAGGGGCAGACAGATACGCAGTATTTT. Translation: CSVEGQTDTQYF.

This clonotype was recorded many times. The V call is TRBV12-3 or TRBV12-4, the J call TRBJ2-7; 12 nucleotides align to TRBD2. Germline trimming cut 5 bases from V and 2 bases from J; bases unmatched to any gene: 10. The CDR3 is made up of 17 amino acids. CDR3 in amino acids: CASSPPTASGRAYEQYF. CDR3 bases: TGTGCCAGCAGTCCGCCGACGGCTAGCGGGAGGGCCTACGAGCAGTACTTC.

This clonotype was seen at least ten times. The chain couples TRBV21-1 to TRBJ2-5; the table's TRBD1 call for D was not verified on the DNA. TRBV21-1 is an annotated pseudogene. This CDR3 has 14 residues. The CDR3 protein is CASSKPRAQETQYF. The CDR3 DNA is TGTGCCAGCAGCAAACCCAGGGCCCAAGAGACCCAGTACTTC.

The V call is TRBV11-2, the J call TRBJ2-1, with TRBD1 as a possible D gene (5 bases). Germline CDR1 SGHAT, CDR2 FQNNGV. The CDR3 sequence is 16 residues long. V lost 0 bases, J lost 8 bases, and 17 bases lay in between. CDR3 coding DNA: TGTGCCAGCAGCTTAGATTTCTGCTCCAGGGTCTATGAGCAGTTCTTC. This sequence encodes CASSLDFCSRVYEQFF.

This clonotype was picked up many times. The V and J genes are TRBV29-1 and TRBJ2-1; 12 bases agree with TRBD2. The CDR3 runs to 13 residues. J was trimmed by 6 bases and V by 7 bases; bases with no gene match: 4. CDR1 is SQVTM, CDR2 ANQGSEA, per germline. CDR3 sequence (DNA): TGCAGCGGACTAGCGGGAGCGGGCAATGAGCAGTTCTTC. It specifies CSGLAGAGNEQFF.

At least ten counts were recorded for this clonotype. This chain links TRBV20-1 with TRBJ2-1; weak D call: TRBD2 (5 bases). The V gene lost 0 bases and the J gene lost 1 base, with 19 bases spanning the gap. The CDR3 contains 18 residues. Germline loops: CDR1 DFQATT, CDR2 SNEGSKA (reference sequence). CDR3 coding DNA: TGCAGTGCTAGAGAAAATTCGGCGGGCGACTGGTCCTACAATGAGCAGTTCTTC. It is translated as CSARENSAGDWSYNEQFF.

The sample holds a few counts of this clonotype. The V call is TRBV29-1, the J call TRBJ2-3; 7 nucleotides line up with TRBD2. The V and J ends lost 4 bases and 0 bases, in that order; junction bases with no gene match: 7. Germline lookup yields CDR1 SQVTM and CDR2 ANQGSEA. The CDR3 loop spans 15 amino acids. DNA of the CDR3: TGCAGCGTTGCAGGGACTACAGAAAGCACAGATACGCAGTATTTT. Translating gives CSVAGTTESTDTQYF.

This clonotype was seen at least ten times. The chain combines TRBV5-8 with TRBJ2-2, with a possible D match to TRBD2 (6 bases). The V end was cut by 3 bases, the J end by 6 bases, with 18 bases between. This CDR3 is built from 16 residues. CDR1 is SGHTS, CDR2 YDEGEE, per germline. The CDR3: CASSYDRLVIAGELFF. DNA of the CDR3: TGTGCCAGCAGCTACGACAGACTAGTTATCGCCGGGGAGCTGTTTTTT.

This clonotype was counted a few times. This chain connects TRBV27 to TRBJ2-3; the D is unclear. The CDR3 spans 13 residues. V lost 3 bases, J lost 5 bases, and 9 bases lay in between. Germline V gene data show CDR1 as MNHEY and CDR2 as SMNVEV (reference sequence). CDR3 protein: CASSFTPLDTQYF. The DNA of the CDR3 is TGTGCCAGCAGTTTTACTCCTCTAGATACGCAGTATTTT.

This clonotype was detected ten times or more. The chain is built from TRBV24-1 and TRBJ2-2, with D perhaps TRBD2 (5 bases). The CDR3 consists of 16 residues. The V end was cut by 0 bases, the J end by 1 base, with 8 bases between. Germline CDR1 reads KGHDR; CDR2 reads SFDVKD. CDR3 amino acids: CATSDLPGMNTGELFF. DNA for the CDR3: TGTGCCACCAGTGATTTGCCCGGGATGAACACCGGGGAGCTGTTTTTT.

This chain links TRBV12-3 or TRBV12-4 with TRBJ2-3; no reliable D call. The CDR3 covers 14 residues. V was pared by 7 bases and J by 1 base, with 12 bases between. The CDR3 sequence: CASTQDWGTDTQYF. The CDR3 DNA reads as TGTGCCAGCACCCAAGACTGGGGCACAGATACGCAGTATTTT.

This clonotype was seen many times. The CDR3 bases are TGTGCCAGCAGTTTAGGGACAGGGGGAGGCACTGAAGCTTTCTTT. Translation gives CASSLGTGGGTEAFF. This chain connects TRBV27 to TRBJ1-1, with 11 bases that match TRBD1. V trimming: 2 bases; J trimming: 4 bases; junction bases outside the gene matches: 3. Germline V gene data show CDR1 as MNHEY and CDR2 as SMNVEV (reference sequence). The CDR3 is made up of 15 amino acids.

This CDR3 reads CASRGGKGQFF. The CDR3 coding sequence is TGTGCCAGCAGGGGGGGGAAGGGGCAGTTCTTC. The chain couples TRBV12-3 or TRBV12-4 to TRBJ2-1, with TRBD2 matching 7 bases. Trimming cost V 6 bases and J 12 bases; bases outside gene matches: 5. The CDR3 runs to 11 residues.

The rearrangement links TRBV24-1 to TRBJ2-1; TRBD2 matches 8 bases. This CDR3 contains 14 residues. In germline, CDR1 is KGHDR, CDR2 SFDVKD. Losses at the gene ends were 10 bases for V and 2 bases for J; bases not matched to a gene: 6. Here the CDR3 reads CATGDGRAYNEQFF. The CDR3 nucleotides are TGTGCCACGGGGGACGGGAGGGCCTACAATGAGCAGTTCTTC.

Ten or more counts support this clonotype. The V call is TRBV12-3 or TRBV12-4, the J call TRBJ2-1, with D uncertain. V dropped 8 bases and J dropped 7 bases, with 18 bases sitting between them. The CDR3 consists of 14 residues. CDR3 sequence reads: CASSGIGWRNEQFF. CDR3 DNA: TGTGCCAGCTCCGGTATCGGGTGGCGGAATGAGCAGTTCTTC.